The 11 T cell receptor beta chains given below trace back to one sample, sequenced in a study of OX40 agonist ivuxolimab in advanced cancers. Assay used: immunoSEQ multiplex PCR; TCRdb lists only in-frame clones, some missing. Counted here are roughly 77,000 clones, over 70% occurring once; the ten biggest clones make up about 4.9%. Material: CD4+ or CD8+ T cells sorted from blood, obtained in a trial of the OX40 agonist ivuxolimab. Receptors originate from an adult with an advanced solid tumor such as melanoma, head and neck, liver or kidney cancer.

The chain uses TRBV7-8 and TRBJ1-4; maybe TRBD1 (5 bases). This CDR3 region has 19 residues. Between the trimmed V and J ends, which lost 5 bases and 10 bases, there was a span of 32 bases. Germline-derived CDR1 and CDR2 are SGHVS and FQNEAQ. The CDR3 DNA sequence: TGTGCCAGCAGCCGACGATTACAGGTGGTGGGTACTGGGATGGCAAAACTGTTTTTT. Residues: CASSRRLQVVGTGMAKLFF.

This chain links TRBV13 with TRBJ2-1; maybe TRBD1 (6 bases). This CDR3 has 12 residues. Germline V lookup: CDR1 PRHDT, CDR2 FYEKMQ (reference sequence). Between the trimmed V and J ends, which lost 6 bases and 12 bases, there was a span of 15 bases. CDR3 region: CASRRDTGRQFF. Here the CDR3 DNA reads TGTGCCAGCAGACGGGACACAGGTCGGCAGTTCTTC.

This chain uses TRBV6-5 with TRBJ1-6, with D possibly matching TRBD1 (5 bases). V was trimmed by 0 bases and J by 15 bases, leaving 9 bases between them. Germline CDR1 MNHEY, CDR2 SVGAGI. The length of the CDR3 is 12 residues. Written as DNA, the CDR3 is TGTGCCAGCAGTTACTCAAGGGGATTCCTCCACTTT. This sequence encodes CASSYSRGFLHF.

This clone was detected once. This sequence joins TRBV5-8 and TRBJ1-4; the D gene is possibly TRBD1 (5 bases). Trimming shortened V by 2 bases and J by 0 bases, and 8 bases separated the two germline ends. From germline, CDR1 is SGHTS and CDR2 YDEGEE. The CDR3 length is 15 residues. CDR3: CASSFRGPTNEKLFF. Written as DNA, the CDR3 is TGTGCCAGCAGCTTCCGGGGCCCAACTAATGAAAAACTGTTTTTT.

V and J are TRBV19 and TRBJ1-1, with no clear D. This CDR3 has 13 residues. Trimming cost V 2 bases and J 1 base, with 5 bases left between them. Germline CDR1 LNHDA, CDR2 SQIVND (reference sequence). CDR3 DNA sequence: TGTGCCAGTAGTATAAACGGGAACACTGAAGCTTTCTTT. Translated: CASSINGNTEAFF.

Here the CDR3 DNA reads TGTGCCAGCAGCCCCGACACGGGGGGTCCCGGGGAGCTGTTTTTT. It translates to CASSPDTGGPGELFF. The rearrangement uses TRBV5-4 and TRBJ2-2; 7 bases are shared with TRBD2. This CDR3 spans 15 amino acids. V was pared by 4 bases and J by 6 bases, with 9 bases of the junction left unmatched. Germline CDR1 reads SGHNT; CDR2 reads YYREEE (reference sequence).

The genes are TRBV10-3 and TRBJ1-1; D is possibly TRBD1 (5 bases). Germline V gives CDR1 ENHRY, CDR2 SYGVKD. The CDR3 runs 15 residues. V lost 2 bases to trimming and J lost 3 bases, with 13 bases between them. Here the CDR3 DNA reads TGTGCCATCAGTGAGATGGCTAGGGGCCACACTGAAGCTTTCTTT. Its protein product is CAISEMARGHTEAFF.

CDR3: CASSQEGVTGTSEDNEQFF. CDR3 in DNA: TGTGCCAGCAGCCAGGAGGGGGTTACCGGGACTAGTGAGGACAATGAGCAGTTCTTC. The V and J genes are TRBV7-3 and TRBJ2-1, with 8 bases identical to TRBD2. V gave up 5 bases and J gave up 5 bases; unmatched junction bases: 20. The CDR3 is 19 amino acids. Germline V gives CDR1 SGHTA, CDR2 FQGTGA. The whole variable domain, filled in from reference TRBV7-3 and TRBJ2-1, reads GAGVSQTPSNKVTEKGKYVELRCDPISGHTALYWYRQSLGQGPEFLIYFQGTGAADDSGLPNDRFFAVRPEGSVSTLKIQRTERGDSAVYLCASSQEGVTGTSEDNEQFFGPGTRLTVL.

As DNA, the CDR3 is TGCACCTGCTGGGACACCTCTGACTATGGCTACACCTTC. It specifies CTCWDTSDYGYTF. The V and J genes are TRBV29-1 and TRBJ1-2; D is possibly TRBD1 (6 bases). CDR1 and CDR2 from the germline V gene are SQVTM and ANQGSEA. CDR3 length: 13 amino acids.

V gene TRBV7-9 combines with J gene TRBJ2-5, with D hard to call. The CDR3 is 13 residues long. V lost 2 bases and J lost 5, with 9 bases in between. The germline CDR1 and CDR2 sequences are SEHNR and FQNEAQ (reference sequence). The CDR3: CASSLYAPETQYF. The CDR3 region has the DNA TGTGCCAGCAGCTTATACGCCCCCGAGACCCAGTACTTC.

V gene TRBV19 combines with J gene TRBJ2-2, with TRBD1 as a possible D gene (6 bases). V lost 7 bases and J lost 6, with 18 bases in between. The germline gives CDR1 LNHDA, CDR2 SQIVND (reference sequence). CDR3 length: 15 residues. This CDR3 reads CASTHLRGGSGELFF. The CDR3 DNA reads TGTGCCAGTACTCATTTAAGAGGGGGATCCGGGGAGCTGTTTTTT.